This is a list of T cell receptor beta chains from one sample in a study of quantifying T cell responses using KT2 cells. Each CDR3 protein gets one entry after TCRdb re-called the UMI-ligation and nested PCR reads with MiXCR. Counted here are approximately 57,000 distinct CDR3 sequences, roughly an eighth occurring once; the ten biggest clones make up about 9.5%. The sequenced sample was PBMCs spiked with cells of the T cell clone KT2. The receptors derive from a human donor. The CDR3 runs from the conserved cysteine through the conserved F or W. D genes are given only for firm matches. Clone size is given for some rows only: seen once, a few or many times, or a class if the clone is expanded.

clone_size	j_call	v_call	d_call	cdr3_nt	cdr3_aa
few	TRBJ1-2	TRBV7-2	-	TGTGCCAACGAGGACGGATTAACTAACCACTACACCTTC	CANEDGLTNHYTF
many	TRBJ1-2	TRBV20-1	-	TGCAGTGCTGGAGGATTCTATGGCTACACCTTC	CSAGGFYGYTF
few	TRBJ2-5	TRBV4-2	TRBD2	TGTGCCAGCAGCCAAGAAGCTAGCGGGAGACAGACCCAGTACTTC	CASSQEASGRQTQYF
-	TRBJ2-6	TRBV7-2	-	TGTGCCAGCACTACAATGGTCTCTGGGGCCAACGTCCTGACTTTC	CASTTMVSGANVLTF
many	TRBJ1-1	TRBV15	-	TGTGCCACCAGCAGAGATGGGGGGGGAGAAGCTTTCTTT	CATSRDGGGEAFF
few	TRBJ2-1	TRBV11-2	TRBD2	TGTGCCAGCAGACCTCCGGGACTAGCGGGAGAGTCCTACAATGAGCAGTTCTTC	CASRPPGLAGESYNEQFF
-	TRBJ2-5	TRBV7-6	-	TGTGCCAGCACCTTAGATGTCGGGCCGGAGACCCAGTACTTC	CASTLDVGPETQYF
many	TRBJ2-6	TRBV6-1	-	TGTGCCAGCAGTGAAGAAGGTGCTGGGGCCAACGTCCTGACTTTC	CASSEEGAGANVLTF
many	TRBJ2-7	TRBV20-1	TRBD2	TGCAGTGCCCTACTCGGGACTAGCGGGAGGGAAAGTTACTTC	CSALLGTSGRESYF
many	TRBJ2-7	TRBV4-1	-	TGCGCCAGCAGCCGCCCGGGACGCTCCTACGAGCAGTACTTC	CASSRPGRSYEQYF
few	TRBJ1-6	TRBV20-1	-	TGCAGTGCTAGCCATCTGCATAATTCACCCCTCCACTTT	CSASHLHNSPLHF
few	TRBJ1-2	TRBV5-1	TRBD1	TGCGCCAGCAGCTTGGAGGGACAGGGAAACTATGGCTACACCTTC	CASSLEGQGNYGYTF
few	TRBJ1-2	TRBV28	-	TGTGCCAGCAGTCCGATAACAGGCTCTTCGTATGGCTACACCTTC	CASSPITGSSYGYTF
few	TRBJ2-7	TRBV6-5	TRBD2	TGTGCCAGCAGTTACTCTAGCGGGGGAAACGAGCAGTACTTC	CASSYSSGGNEQYF
few	TRBJ1-5	TRBV20-1	-	TGCAGTGCTCCCCCGAAGGGGGGGTTTGGGTACGGCAATCAGCCCCAGCATTTT	CSAPPKGGFGYGNQPQHF
few	TRBJ2-1	TRBV7-9	-	TGTGCCAGCAGCTTAGTTAGAATGTCCTACAATGAGCAGTTCTTC	CASSLVRMSYNEQFF